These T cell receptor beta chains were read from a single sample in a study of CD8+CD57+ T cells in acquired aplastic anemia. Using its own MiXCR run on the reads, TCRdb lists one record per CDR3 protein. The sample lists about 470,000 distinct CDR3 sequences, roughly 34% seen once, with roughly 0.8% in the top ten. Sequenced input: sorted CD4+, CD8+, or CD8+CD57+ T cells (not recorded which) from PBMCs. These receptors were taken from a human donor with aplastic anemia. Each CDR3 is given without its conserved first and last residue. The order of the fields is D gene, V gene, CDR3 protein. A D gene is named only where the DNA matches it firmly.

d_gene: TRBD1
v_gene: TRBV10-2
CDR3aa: AISKRQGAVGTDTQY

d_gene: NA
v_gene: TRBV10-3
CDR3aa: AISAGTEPH

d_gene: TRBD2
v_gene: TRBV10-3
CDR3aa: ATGLAGDIGELF

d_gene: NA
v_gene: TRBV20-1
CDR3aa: SAMSAPQH

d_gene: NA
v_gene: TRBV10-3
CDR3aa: AIMATDYGQY

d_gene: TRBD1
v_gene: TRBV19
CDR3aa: ATGQGAEAF

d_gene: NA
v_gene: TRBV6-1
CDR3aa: ASSRNRGRGVEEKLF

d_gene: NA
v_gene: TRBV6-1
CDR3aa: ASCRDLNTEAF

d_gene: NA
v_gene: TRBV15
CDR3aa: ATSRETGYGYT

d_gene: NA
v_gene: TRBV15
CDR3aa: ATSSVRARETQY

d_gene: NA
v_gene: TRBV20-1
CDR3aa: SARGPINNEQF

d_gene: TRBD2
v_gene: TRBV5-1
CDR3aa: ASSAQLAGGANVLT

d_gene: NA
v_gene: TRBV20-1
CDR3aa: SASLGGRGRPETQY

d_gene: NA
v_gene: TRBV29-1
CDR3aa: SDRPGVWGYT

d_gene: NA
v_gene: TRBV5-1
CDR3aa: ASSSGTQGVHEQF

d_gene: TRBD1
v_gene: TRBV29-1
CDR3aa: SVQGAGETQY

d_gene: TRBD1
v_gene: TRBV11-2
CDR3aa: ASSSRTGVRSGNTIY

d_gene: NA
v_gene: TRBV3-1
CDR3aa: ASSQGWSLGTEAF

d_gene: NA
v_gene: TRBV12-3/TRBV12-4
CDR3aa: ASSGDGLYGYT

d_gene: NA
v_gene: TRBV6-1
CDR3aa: ASSRAGLNYEQY

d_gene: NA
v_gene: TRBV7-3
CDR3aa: ASSLAEQY

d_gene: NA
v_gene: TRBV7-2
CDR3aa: ASSLSTREYPYT

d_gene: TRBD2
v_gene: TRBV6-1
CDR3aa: ASYGGSTDTQY

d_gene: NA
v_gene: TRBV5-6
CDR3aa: ASSLSFGRGANNSPLH

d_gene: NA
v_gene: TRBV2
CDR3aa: ASSERQGGSPLH

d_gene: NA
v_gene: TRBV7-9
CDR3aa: ASAPLRLNTEAF

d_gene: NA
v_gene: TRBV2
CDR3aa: ASSETSEQY

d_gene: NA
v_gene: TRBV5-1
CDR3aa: ASSLGQTTNEKLF

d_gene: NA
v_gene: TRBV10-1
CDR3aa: ASRGFSGNTIY

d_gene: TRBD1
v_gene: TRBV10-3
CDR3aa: AISESRTGIYGYT

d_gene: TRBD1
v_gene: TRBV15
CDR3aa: ATSRDRGMSSPLH

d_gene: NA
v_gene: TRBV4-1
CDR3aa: ASRQEVRGLSYEQY

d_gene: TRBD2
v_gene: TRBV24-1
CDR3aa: ATSGFSSGSLADTQY

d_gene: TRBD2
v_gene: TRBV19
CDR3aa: ASSLGLAKSYEQY

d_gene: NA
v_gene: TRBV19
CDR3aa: ASTDTSLPQH

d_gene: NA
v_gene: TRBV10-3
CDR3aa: AINFPTTHRGDRGYGYT

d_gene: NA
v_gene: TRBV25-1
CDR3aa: ASGEQGVNTEAF

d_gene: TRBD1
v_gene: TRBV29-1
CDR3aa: SVDRGFGEAF

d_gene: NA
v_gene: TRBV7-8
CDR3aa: ASSRGQQETQY

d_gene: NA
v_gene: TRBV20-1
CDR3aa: SAGVGGHETQY

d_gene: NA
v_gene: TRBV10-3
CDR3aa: AISDRVSNQPQH

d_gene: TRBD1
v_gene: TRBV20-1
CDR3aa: SARVSHRGTEAF

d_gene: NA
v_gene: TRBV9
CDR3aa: ASSEAGRAAEKLF

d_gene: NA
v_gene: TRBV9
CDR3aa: ASSPTENNSPLH

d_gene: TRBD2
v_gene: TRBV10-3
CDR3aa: AISEPGLAGGNEQF

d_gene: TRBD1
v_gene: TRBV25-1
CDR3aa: ASSVQGVISEAF

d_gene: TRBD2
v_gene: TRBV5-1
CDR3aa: ASSETSGPYNEQF

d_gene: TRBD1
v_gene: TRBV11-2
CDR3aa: ASSSGQVGLNTEAF

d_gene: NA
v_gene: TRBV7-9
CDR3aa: ASSFVQGPGNTIY

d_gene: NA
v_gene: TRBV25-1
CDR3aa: ASSLTSWGSNNQPQH

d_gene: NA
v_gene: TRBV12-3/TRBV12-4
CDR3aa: ASSLSSVSYEQY

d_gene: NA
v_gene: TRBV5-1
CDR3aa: ASSTGASYEQY